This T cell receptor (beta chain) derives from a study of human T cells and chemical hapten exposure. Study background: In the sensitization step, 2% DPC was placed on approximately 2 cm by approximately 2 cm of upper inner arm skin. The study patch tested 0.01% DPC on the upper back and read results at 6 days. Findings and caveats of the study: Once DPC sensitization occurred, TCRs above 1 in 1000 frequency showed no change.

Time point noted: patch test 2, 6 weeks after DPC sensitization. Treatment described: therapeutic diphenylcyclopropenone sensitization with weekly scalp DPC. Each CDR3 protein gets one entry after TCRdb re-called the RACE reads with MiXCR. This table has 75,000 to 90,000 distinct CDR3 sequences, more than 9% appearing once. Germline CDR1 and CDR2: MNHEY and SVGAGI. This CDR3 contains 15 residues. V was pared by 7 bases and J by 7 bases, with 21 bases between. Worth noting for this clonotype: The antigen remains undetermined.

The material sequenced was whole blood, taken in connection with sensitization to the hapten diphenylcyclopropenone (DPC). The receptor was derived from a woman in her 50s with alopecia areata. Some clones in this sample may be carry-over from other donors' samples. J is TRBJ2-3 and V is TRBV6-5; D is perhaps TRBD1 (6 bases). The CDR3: CASISHKTGANTQYF. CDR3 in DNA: TGTGCCAGCATTTCACACAAGACAGGCGCGAATACGCAGTATTTT.